This entry features one TCR beta chain sequence. The data were produced by immunoSEQ multiplex PCR, yet TCRdb's version contains in-frame clones alone and is incomplete. Here the sample spans about 75,000 clones, 90% to 95% being singletons. This entry belongs to a study of control samples from healthy donors and cancer patients. The CDR3 runs 20 residues. Germline CDR1 reads MGHRA; CDR2 reads YSYEKL. J gave up 0 bases and V 3 bases, and 13 bases lay outside the gene matches. The sequence was collected from a woman aged 40 to 55 in good health. Sequenced input: blood. The chain employs TRBV4-1 and TRBJ2-6, with TRBD1 identical over 8 bases. The CDR3 DNA reads TGCGCCAGCAGCCATAGAATGTTTGGGACAGGAGGCTCTGGGGCCAACGTCCTGACTTTC. Protein sequence: CASSHRMFGTGGSGANVLTF.